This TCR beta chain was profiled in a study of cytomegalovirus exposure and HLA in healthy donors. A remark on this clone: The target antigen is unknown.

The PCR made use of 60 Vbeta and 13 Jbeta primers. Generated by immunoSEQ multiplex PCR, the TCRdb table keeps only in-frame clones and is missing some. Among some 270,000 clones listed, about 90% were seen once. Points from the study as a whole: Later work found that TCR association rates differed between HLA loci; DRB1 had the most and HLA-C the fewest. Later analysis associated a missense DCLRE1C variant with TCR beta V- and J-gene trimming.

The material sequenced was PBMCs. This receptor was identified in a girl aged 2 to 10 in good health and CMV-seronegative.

As DNA, the CDR3 is TGTGCCAGCAGTTACTCCTCACTTAGCTCCTACGAGCAGTACTTC. Its protein is CASSYSSLSSYEQYF. The chain is built from TRBV6-5 and TRBJ2-7; D gene uncertain. The germline gives CDR1 MNHEY, CDR2 SVGAGI. The CDR3 is 15 residues long. The germline V and J ends were trimmed by 0 bases and 0 bases, with 9 bases remaining between them.